One sample yielded the 10 T cell receptor beta chains listed below, sequenced in a study of shared clonotypes between healthy human individuals. Naive CD8 cells comprised CD45RO-negative, CCR7-positively selected cells, excluding terminally differentiated effector memory CD45RA+ cells. Profiling relied on immunoSEQ multiplex PCR, and the TCRdb table lists in-frame clones only, not all of them. Of under 2,000,000 clones detected, less than 95% appear once; the ten largest clones hold around 1.2%. Sequenced: naive CD8+ T cells sorted from blood. Receptors originate from a man younger than 30 in good health.

This chain joins TRBV6-5 and TRBJ2-5; D gene unclear. V dropped 6 bases and J dropped 2 bases, with 16 bases sitting between them. The CDR3 runs to 15 residues. The V gene's germline CDR1 is MNHEY and CDR2 SVGAGI. CDR3 bases: TGTGCCAGCAGGTCCCTGCAGACCACGCAAGAGACCCAGTACTTC. Encoded protein: CASRSLQTTQETQYF.

V is TRBV4-1 and J is TRBJ2-7, with D unclear. Trimming left V 6 bases short and J 3 bases short, with 9 bases between. This CDR3 region has 12 residues. The V gene's germline CDR1 is MGHRA and CDR2 YSYEKL. CDR3 region: CASSGVGYEQYF. In nucleotides, the CDR3 is TGCGCCAGCAGTGGCGTTGGCTACGAGCAGTACTTC.

The genes are TRBV9 and TRBJ2-2, with 11 bases matching TRBD1. CDR3 length equals 17 residues. The J segment lost 6 bases and the V segment lost 4 bases, leaving 11 bases of the junction unmatched. From germline, CDR1 is SGDLS and CDR2 YYNGEE. In nucleotides, the CDR3 is TGTGCCAGCAGCCCCTGGGACAGGGGGTTGTTAGCCGGGGAGCTGTTTTTT. Protein: CASSPWDRGLLAGELFF.

This rearrangement joins TRBV13 to TRBJ2-3, with unresolved D. This CDR3 has 13 amino acids. Germline CDR1 and CDR2: PRHDT and FYEKMQ (reference sequence). V was cut by 5 bases and J by 4 bases, with 10 bases left in between. CDR3 loop: CASSKPGPDTQYF. DNA for the CDR3: TGTGCCAGCAGCAAACCCGGACCAGATACGCAGTATTTT.

Details on this clone: Other DNA variants within this sample encode the same CDR3. The chain has TRBV5-1 and TRBJ2-7; unclear D gene. V was clipped by 3 bases and J by 4 bases, with 8 bases between them. The CDR3 is made up of 12 amino acids. From germline, CDR1 is SGHRS and CDR2 YFSETQ. The CDR3 sequence is CASSSTGYEQYF. For the CDR3, the DNA is TGCGCCAGCAGCTCAACGGGTTACGAGCAGTACTTC.

The rearrangement links TRBV5-6 to TRBJ2-1; D call uncertain. The germline V gene has CDR1 SGHDT and CDR2 YYEEEE. The germline V and J ends were trimmed by 1 base and 9 bases, with 2 bases remaining between them. The CDR3 extends over 10 amino acids. CDR3: CASSLSEQFF. In nucleotides, the CDR3 is TGTGCCAGCAGCTTGAGTGAGCAGTTCTTC.

About this clone: Other nucleotide sequences from this sample produce the same CDR3. CDR3 loop: CASSLSGEQYF. The DNA of the CDR3 is TGTGCCAGCAGTTTATCGGGCGAGCAGTACTTC. The V and J genes are TRBV28 and TRBJ2-7; no definite D call. Per germline, CDR1 MDHEN and CDR2 SYDVKM. Between the trimmed V and J ends, which lost 1 base and 6 bases, there was a span of 4 bases. The CDR3 spans 11 residues. Combining the CDR3 with reference TRBV28 and TRBJ2-7 gives the whole variable domain DVKVTQSSRYLVKRTGEKVFLECVQDMDHENMFWYRQDPGLGLRLIYFSYDVKMKEKGDIPEGYSVSREKKERFSLILESASTNQTSMYLCASSLSGEQYFGPGTRLTVT.

V gene TRBV2 combines with J gene TRBJ2-7, with TRBD2 matching over 11 bases. Germline CDR1 reads SNHLY; CDR2 reads FYNNEI. With 10 bases clipped from V and 5 bases from J, the junction kept 7 bases outside the gene matches. The CDR3 is made up of 13 amino acids. The DNA for the CDR3 is TGTGCCACGGGACTAGCGGCCCCCCACGAGCAGTACTTC. Protein: CATGLAAPHEQYF. Full variable domain (missing parts from reference TRBV2 and TRBJ2-7): EPEVTQTPSHQVTQMGQEVILRCVPISNHLYFYWYRQILGQKVEFLVSFYNNEISEKSEIFDDQFSVERPDGSNFTLKIRSTKLEDSAMYFCATGLAAPHEQYFGPGTRLTVT.

V usage is TRBV4-1 and J usage is TRBJ2-3, with TRBD1 matching 7 bases. The V segment lost 2 bases and the J segment 0 bases; nucleotides outside the gene matches: 17. The CDR3 totals 20 residues. Germline V gene data show CDR1 as MGHRA and CDR2 as YSYEKL. The CDR3 is CASSQPSGDSRYPSTDTQYF. The CDR3, as DNA: TGCGCCAGCAGCCAACCAAGTGGGGACAGTAGATACCCTAGCACAGATACGCAGTATTTT.

The J gene is TRBJ2-5, the V gene TRBV18; TRBD1 agrees at 7 bases. Looked up from germline, CDR1 is KGHSH and CDR2 is LQKENI. With V trimmed by 2 bases and J by 3 bases, 6 bases remained unmatched. CDR3 length: 15 residues. This CDR3 reads CASSPVKGAEETQYF. CDR3 bases: TGTGCCAGCTCACCAGTGAAGGGGGCGGAAGAGACCCAGTACTTC.